A selection of T cell receptor beta chains follows, all from one sample in a study of T cells in tumors after PD-1 blockade. Here immunoSEQ multiplex PCR was the method, and the copy in TCRdb shows in-frame clones only, minus some. The sample comprises 45,000 or so clones, more than 65% of which are singletons, and 8% to 10% rests with the top ten. This specimen was PBMCs, taken before anti-PD-1 therapy. The receptor source for this set is a human donor with advanced basal cell or squamous cell carcinoma (not recorded which). Each CDR3 is given with its conserved first and last residue. A D gene is named only where the DNA matches it firmly. Size values are once, few and many counts, or a class for expanded clones, and some rows have none.

TRBJ2-5,.,TRBV2,.,CASSVDALQETQYF,TGTGCCAGCAGTGTTGATGCCCTTCAAGAGACCCAGTACTTC
TRBJ2-7,.,TRBV28,.,CASRPHGTHYEQYF,TGTGCCAGCAGGCCCCACGGGACACACTACGAGCAGTACTTC
TRBJ2-3,.,TRBV3-1/TRBV3-2,.,CASSQFGDTQYF,TGTGCCAGCAGCCAATTCGGCGATACGCAGTATTTT
TRBJ1-6,.,TRBV7-9,TRBD1,CASSPSDTGGNSPLHF,TGTGCCAGCAGCCCTAGCGACACAGGGGGCAATTCACCCCTCCACTTT
TRBJ1-1,once,TRBV2,.,CASRPSVEGRKAFF,TGTGCCAGCAGACCCTCAGTAGAGGGGCGCAAAGCTTTCTTT
TRBJ2-7,.,TRBV21-1,.,CASSEVWDRGNPSMREQYF,TGTGCCAGCAGCGAAGTCTGGGACAGGGGAAATCCCAGCATGAGGGAGCAGTACTTC
TRBJ2-2,.,TRBV29-1,TRBD2,CSVFSSGNTGELFF,TGCAGCGTCTTTTCTAGCGGAAACACCGGGGAGCTGTTTTTT
TRBJ2-1,few,TRBV2,TRBD2,CASSGTSGYNEQFF,TGTGCCAGCAGTGGGACTAGCGGATACAATGAGCAGTTCTTC
TRBJ1-1,.,TRBV5-1,.,CASRRDENTEAFF,TGCGCCAGCAGGAGGGACGAGAACACTGAAGCTTTCTTT
TRBJ2-5,.,TRBV6-5,TRBD1,CASSPNRGLGETQYF,TGTGCCAGCAGTCCGAATAGGGGGCTCGGGGAGACCCAGTACTTC
TRBJ1-1,.,TRBV20-1,.,CSAVRDTEAFF,TGCAGTGCTGTCAGGGATACTGAAGCTTTCTTT
TRBJ2-4,.,TRBV4-1,TRBD1,CASSPGTGVALAKNIQYF,TGCGCCAGCAGCCCTGGGACAGGGGTCGCCCTAGCCAAAAACATTCAGTACTTC
TRBJ2-7,.,TRBV5-1,TRBD2,CASSSLAGGGEQYF,TGCGCCAGCAGCTCCCTAGCGGGAGGGGGAGAGCAGTACTTC
TRBJ2-5,few,TRBV29-1,.,CSVEDSSSRETQYF,TGCAGCGTTGAAGATTCTTCTAGCCGAGAGACCCAGTACTTC
TRBJ1-1,.,TRBV13,TRBD1,CASSTTGQGVSEAFF,TGTGCCAGCAGCACCACAGGACAGGGTGTTTCTGAAGCTTTCTTT
TRBJ2-5,.,TRBV5-4,TRBD1,CASSTQGSVGETQYF,TGTGCCAGCAGCACACAGGGGAGTGTTGGAGAGACCCAGTACTTC
TRBJ2-7,.,TRBV5-1,.,CASSFGGGLYEQYF,TGCGCCAGCAGCTTCGGAGGGGGCCTCTACGAGCAGTACTTC
TRBJ1-4,once,TRBV7-9,.,CASSSSGKFEKLFF,TGTGCCAGCAGCTCCTCAGGGAAGTTCGAAAAACTGTTTTTT
TRBJ2-6,once,TRBV2,.,CASSGSSGANVLTF,TGTGCCAGCAGTGGTTCCTCTGGGGCCAACGTCCTGACTTTC
TRBJ2-2,few,TRBV7-3,.,CASSLSRGTGELFF,TGTGCCAGCAGCTTAAGCAGGGGCACCGGGGAGCTGTTTTTT
TRBJ1-2,once,TRBV28,TRBD1,CASFTLIRDRGHYGYTF,TGTGCCAGCTTCACCCTTATCCGGGACAGGGGGCACTATGGCTACACCTTC
TRBJ1-1,medium-sized,TRBV19,.,CASSLTGGTEAFF,TGTGCCAGTAGTTTGACAGGAGGGACTGAAGCTTTCTTT
TRBJ2-7,.,TRBV13,TRBD2,CASSHRLAGVNEQYF,TGTGCCAGCAGCCACCGACTAGCGGGAGTAAACGAGCAGTACTTC
TRBJ2-3,.,TRBV7-6,.,CASSLGGGPTDTQYF,TGTGCCAGCAGCTTAGGTGGGGGGCCCACAGATACGCAGTATTTT
TRBJ2-7,.,TRBV7-2,.,CASSLPLGITYEQYF,TGTGCCAGCAGCCTTCCTCTCGGGATCACCTACGAGCAGTACTTC
TRBJ2-7,.,TRBV6-5,.,CASSLGAGGSYEQYF,TGTGCCAGCAGTTTAGGAGCGGGTGGATCCTACGAGCAGTACTTC
TRBJ1-4,.,TRBV2,TRBD1,CASSEQGTGREKLFF,TGTGCCAGCAGTGAACAGGGGACAGGTCGTGAAAAACTGTTTTTT
TRBJ1-2,.,TRBV9,.,CASSVEVGGQNGYTF,TGTGCCAGCAGCGTAGAGGTTGGTGGGCAAAACGGCTACACCTTC
TRBJ1-4,.,TRBV6-5,TRBD1,CASSYRFRDRPEKLFF,TGTGCCAGCAGTTACCGCTTCCGGGACAGACCTGAAAAACTGTTTTTT
TRBJ1-1,once,TRBV9,.,CASSVATWTENTEAFF,TGTGCCAGCAGCGTAGCTACCTGGACCGAGAACACTGAAGCTTTCTTT
TRBJ2-3,.,TRBV5-1,.,CASRPGGGVWDTQYF,TGCGCCAGCAGACCCGGAGGTGGGGTATGGGATACGCAGTATTTT
TRBJ1-4,.,TRBV5-4,TRBD1,CASSTPTGGNEKLFF,TGTGCCAGCAGCACCCCGACAGGGGGAAATGAAAAACTGTTTTTT
TRBJ2-7,.,TRBV7-8,TRBD1,CASSLAVLGTVDSYEQYF,TGTGCCAGCAGCTTAGCGGTTTTGGGGACAGTCGATTCCTACGAGCAGTACTTC
TRBJ1-4,.,TRBV4-2,.,CASSQGGRPYAEKLFF,TGTGCCAGCAGCCAAGGGGGACGCCCTTATGCTGAAAAACTGTTTTTT
TRBJ2-7,.,TRBV7-9,TRBD2,CASSFGTSGSSEQYF,TGTGCCAGCAGCTTCGGGACTAGCGGGAGTAGTGAGCAGTACTTC
TRBJ2-3,.,TRBV19,TRBD1,CASSIVQGASSDTQYF,TGTGCCAGTAGTATAGTACAGGGGGCGTCCTCAGATACGCAGTATTTT
TRBJ1-2,.,TRBV28,.,CASSLGPYGYTF,TGTGCCAGCAGTTTAGGGCCTTATGGCTACACCTTC
TRBJ2-7,.,TRBV28,TRBD1,CASSDPGTDAYEQYF,TGTGCCAGCAGTGATCCCGGGACAGACGCCTACGAGCAGTACTTC
TRBJ2-7,.,TRBV6-1,.,CASSEDPANTYEQYF,TGTGCCAGCAGTGAAGATCCAGCCAATACCTACGAGCAGTACTTC
TRBJ2-1,once,TRBV24-1,TRBD1,CATSDPGTGFYNEQFF,TGTGCCACCAGTGACCCCGGGACAGGGTTCTACAATGAGCAGTTCTTC
TRBJ1-1,.,TRBV18,.,CASSEETGANTEAFF,TGTGCCAGCTCAGAAGAAACCGGGGCTAACACTGAAGCTTTCTTT
TRBJ2-7,.,TRBV6-5,.,CASTAGNEQYF,TGTGCCAGCACCGCGGGGAACGAGCAGTACTTC
TRBJ2-7,.,TRBV3-1/TRBV3-2,TRBD2,CASSLPGGGSYEQYF,TGTGCCAGCAGCCTCCCCGGCGGGGGTTCCTACGAGCAGTACTTC
TRBJ2-5,.,TRBV3-1/TRBV3-2,.,CASSHDTQETQYF,TGTGCCAGCAGCCATGATACCCAAGAGACCCAGTACTTC
TRBJ2-5,.,TRBV27,TRBD2,CASSLGLAGVETQYF,TGTGCCAGCAGTTTAGGGCTAGCGGGAGTGGAGACCCAGTACTTC
TRBJ2-2,.,TRBV19,.,CASNPQGKNTGELFF,TGTGCCAGTAACCCGCAGGGCAAGAACACCGGGGAGCTGTTTTTT
TRBJ2-7,medium-sized,TRBV7-9,TRBD1,CASRTGDFYEQYF,TGTGCCAGCAGGACAGGGGATTTCTACGAGCAGTACTTC
TRBJ2-4,.,TRBV19,.,CASSALGANIQYF,TGTGCCAGTAGTGCTCTGGGGGCAAACATTCAGTACTTC
TRBJ2-1,.,TRBV6-6,TRBD2,CASSSRGSDNEQFF,TGTGCCAGCAGCTCTCGCGGGAGCGACAATGAGCAGTTCTTC
TRBJ2-1,medium-sized,TRBV5-1,.,CASSSDYNEQFF,TGCGCCAGCAGCTCAGACTACAATGAGCAGTTCTTC
TRBJ2-5,once,TRBV5-4,.,CASSYNIQETQYF,TGTGCCAGCAGCTACAACATCCAAGAGACCCAGTACTTC
TRBJ2-4,.,TRBV12-3/TRBV12-4,TRBD1,CASSGQGFDIQYF,TGTGCCAGCAGTGGACAGGGTTTTGACATTCAGTACTTC
TRBJ2-6,once,TRBV4-2,.,CASSQDPGVGVGANVLTF,TGTGCCAGCAGCCAAGATCCGGGGGTGGGAGTTGGGGCCAACGTCCTGACTTTC
TRBJ2-3,.,TRBV9,TRBD1,CASSAPRGQGVFDTQYF,TGTGCCAGCAGCGCCCCCCGCGGACAGGGGGTTTTCGATACGCAGTATTTT